The 4 T cell receptor beta chains in this list originate from one sample, sequenced in a study of blood T cells in healthy people across ages. A second PCR of 7 to 11 cycles used a sample-barcoded 5' primer and a J-beta primer mix. MiXCR, run by TCRdb on the 5' RACE reads, gives a single entry per CDR3 protein. The table records hundreds of thousands of distinct CDR3 sequences, roughly 50% of them present only once. The sequencing input was blood. The receptor set was obtained from an older woman in good health.

This clonotype was seen a few times. V and J are TRBV5-6 and TRBJ2-7; no clear D gene. V was pared by 3 bases and J by 1 base, with 23 bases between. The CDR3 sequence is 18 residues long. Germline-derived CDR1 and CDR2 are SGHDT and YYEEEE. In DNA form, the CDR3 reads TGTGCCAGCAGCTCCCGGGCCTCCCTCTTCTCCGGATCCTACGAGCAGTACTTC. This encodes CASSSRASLFSGSYEQYF.

The genes are TRBV7-9 and TRBJ2-7; D not resolved. The ends were cut back, 11 bases at V and 3 bases at J, with 26 bases in the middle. Germline V gives CDR1 SEHNR, CDR2 FQNEAQ (reference sequence). The CDR3 is 16 residues long. CDR3 protein: CAGVSTHGDGYYEQYF. DNA of the CDR3: TGTGCCGGCGTGAGTACCCACGGTGACGGATACTACGAGCAGTACTTC.

The chain uses TRBV5-1 and TRBJ2-1, with a tentative D call TRBD2 (5 bases). CDR1 is SGHRS and CDR2 is YFSETQ in the germline V gene. The CDR3 runs 14 residues. Trimming cost V 1 base and J 3 bases, with 8 bases left between them. Written as DNA, the CDR3 is TGCGCCAGCAGCTTGCGGGGTGTCTACAATGAGCAGTTCTTC. Encoded protein: CASSLRGVYNEQFF.

This clonotype showed up just a few times. The rearrangement uses TRBV7-2 and TRBJ2-7; the match to TRBD2 covers 10 bases. V shed 3 bases and J 3 bases; nucleotides not matched to a gene: 2. The CDR3 has 14 residues. The germline V gene encodes CDR1 SGHTA and CDR2 FQGNSA. This chain's CDR3 is CASSFLAGDYEQYF. CDR3 nucleotide sequence: TGTGCCAGCAGCTTCCTAGCGGGAGACTACGAGCAGTACTTC.